This T cell receptor beta chain was observed in a study of blood T cells in healthy people across ages. Overall study: Capture by template switching was about one barcoded beta molecule per two T cells.

With a J-beta primer mix and a sample-barcoded 5' primer, a second PCR ran about 6 to 11 cycles. A single record per CDR3 protein comes from TCRdb applying MiXCR to the 5' RACE reads. The sample has about 1.1 million distinct CDR3 sequences, around two fifths seen once. CDR3 length: 16 amino acids. In germline, CDR1 is SGHVS, CDR2 FQNEAQ. With V trimmed by 6 bases and J by 11 bases, 19 bases remained unmatched. This TCR derives from a man aged 18 to 29 in good health. The sequencing input was blood. The rearrangement uses TRBV7-8 and TRBJ2-5, with TRBD1 identical over 9 bases. CDR3 protein: CASRRITGGAYNEQYF. DNA for the CDR3: TGTGCCAGCAGGCGGATTACAGGGGGCGCCTACAATGAGCAGTACTTC.